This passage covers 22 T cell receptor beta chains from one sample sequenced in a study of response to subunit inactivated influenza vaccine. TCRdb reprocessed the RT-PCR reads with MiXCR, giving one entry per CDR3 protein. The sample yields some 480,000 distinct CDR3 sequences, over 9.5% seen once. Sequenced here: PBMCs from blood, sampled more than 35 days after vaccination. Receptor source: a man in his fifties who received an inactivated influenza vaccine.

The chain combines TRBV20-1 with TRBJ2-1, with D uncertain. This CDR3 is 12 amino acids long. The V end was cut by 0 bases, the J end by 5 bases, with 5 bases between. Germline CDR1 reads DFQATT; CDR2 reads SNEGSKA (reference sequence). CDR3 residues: CSARDNNNEQFF. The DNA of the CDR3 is TGCAGTGCTAGAGATAATAACAATGAGCAGTTCTTC.

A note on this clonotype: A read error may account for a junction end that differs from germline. The CDR3 DNA is TGTGGCAGCAGTTTGGCGGGGAACACTGAAGCTTTCTTT. It specifies CGSSLAGNTEAFF. J is TRBJ1-1 and V is TRBV12-3 or TRBV12-4; D remains ambiguous. The CDR3 has 13 residues.

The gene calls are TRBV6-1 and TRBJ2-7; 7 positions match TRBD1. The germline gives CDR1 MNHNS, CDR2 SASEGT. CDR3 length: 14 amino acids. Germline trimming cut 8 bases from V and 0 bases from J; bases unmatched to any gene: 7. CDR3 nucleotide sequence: TGTGCCAGCGGATGGGACAGAAGCTCCTACGAGCAGTACTTC. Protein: CASGWDRSSYEQYF.

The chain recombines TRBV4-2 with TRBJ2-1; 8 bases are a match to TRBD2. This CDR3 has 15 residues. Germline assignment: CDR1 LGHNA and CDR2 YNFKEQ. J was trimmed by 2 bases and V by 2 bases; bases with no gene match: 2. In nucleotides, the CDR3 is TGTGCCAGCAGCCAAACTAGCGGAACCTACAATGAGCAGTTCTTC. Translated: CASSQTSGTYNEQFF.

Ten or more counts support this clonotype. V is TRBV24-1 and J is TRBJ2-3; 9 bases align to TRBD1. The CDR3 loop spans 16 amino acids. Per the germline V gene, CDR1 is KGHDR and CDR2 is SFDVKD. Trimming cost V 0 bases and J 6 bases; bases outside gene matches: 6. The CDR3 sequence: CATSDLPTGGSDTQYF. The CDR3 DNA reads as TGTGCCACCAGTGATTTGCCGACAGGGGGATCGGATACGCAGTATTTT.

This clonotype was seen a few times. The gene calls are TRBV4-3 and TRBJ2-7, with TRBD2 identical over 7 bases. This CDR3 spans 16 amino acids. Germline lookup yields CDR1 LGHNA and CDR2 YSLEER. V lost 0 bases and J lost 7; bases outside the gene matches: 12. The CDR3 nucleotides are TGCGCCAGCAGCCAAGACCCCAGCGGGATAGCTACGGAGCAGTACTTC. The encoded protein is CASSQDPSGIATEQYF.

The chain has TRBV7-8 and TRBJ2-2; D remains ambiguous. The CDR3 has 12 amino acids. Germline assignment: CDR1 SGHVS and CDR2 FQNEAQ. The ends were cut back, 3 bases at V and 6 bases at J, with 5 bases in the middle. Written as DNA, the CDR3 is TGTGCCAGCAGCTTCCTCGCCGGGGAGCTGTTTTTT. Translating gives CASSFLAGELFF.

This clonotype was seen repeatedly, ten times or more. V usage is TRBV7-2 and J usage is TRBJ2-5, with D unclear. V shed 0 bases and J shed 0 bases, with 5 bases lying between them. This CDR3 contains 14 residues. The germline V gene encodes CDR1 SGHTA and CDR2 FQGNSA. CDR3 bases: TGTGCCAGCAGCTTAGCTCCAAACCAAGAGACCCAGTACTTC. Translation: CASSLAPNQETQYF.

The CDR3 loop reads CASRPDGNYGYTF. CDR3 nucleotide sequence: TGTGCCAGCAGACCGGACGGCAACTATGGCTACACCTTC. The genes are TRBV12-3 or TRBV12-4 and TRBJ1-2, with D unclear. Trimming stripped 6 bases from V and 2 bases from J, with 10 bases between. There are 13 residues in the CDR3.

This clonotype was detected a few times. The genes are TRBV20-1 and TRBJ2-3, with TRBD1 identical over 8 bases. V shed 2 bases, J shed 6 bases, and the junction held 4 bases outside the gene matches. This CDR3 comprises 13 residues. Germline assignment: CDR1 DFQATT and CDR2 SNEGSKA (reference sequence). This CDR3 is CSARQGARDTQYF. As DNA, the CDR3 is TGCAGTGCTAGACAGGGGGCGCGGGATACGCAGTATTTT.

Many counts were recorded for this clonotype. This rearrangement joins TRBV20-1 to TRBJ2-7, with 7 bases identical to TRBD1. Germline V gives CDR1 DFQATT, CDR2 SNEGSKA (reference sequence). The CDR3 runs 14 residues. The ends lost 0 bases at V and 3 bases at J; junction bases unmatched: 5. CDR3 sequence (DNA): TGCAGTGCTAGAGATCGGGACAGAAACTACGAGCAGTACTTC. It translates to CSARDRDRNYEQYF.

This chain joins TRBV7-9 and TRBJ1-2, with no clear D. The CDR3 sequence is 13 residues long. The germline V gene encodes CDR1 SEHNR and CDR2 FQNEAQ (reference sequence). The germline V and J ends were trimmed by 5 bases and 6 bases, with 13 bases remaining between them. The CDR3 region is CASSGEVRDGYTF. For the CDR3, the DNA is TGTGCCAGCAGCGGAGAGGTCCGAGATGGCTACACCTTC.

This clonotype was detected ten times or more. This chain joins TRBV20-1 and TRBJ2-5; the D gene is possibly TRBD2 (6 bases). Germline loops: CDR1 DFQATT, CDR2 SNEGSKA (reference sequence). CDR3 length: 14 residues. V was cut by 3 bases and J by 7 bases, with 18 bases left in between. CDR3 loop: CSASAGGNFVTQYF. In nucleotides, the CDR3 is TGCAGTGCTAGCGCTGGGGGGAATTTTGTGACCCAGTACTTC.

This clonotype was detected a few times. The CDR3 coding sequence is TGCAGTGCTAGCGGGCGCGGGGAATTATACAATGAGCAGTTCTTC. Protein: CSASGRGELYNEQFF. The V call is TRBV20-1, the J call TRBJ2-1; D is possibly TRBD2 (6 bases). V lost 3 bases, J lost 4 bases, and 16 bases lay in between. Germline CDR1 is DFQATT and CDR2 is SNEGSKA (reference sequence). The CDR3 is made up of 15 amino acids.

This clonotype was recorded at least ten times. CDR3 sequence reads: CASSEGTASGEQYF. The CDR3 nucleotides read TGCGCCAGCAGCGAAGGGACAGCCTCAGGGGAGCAGTACTTC. The J gene is TRBJ2-7, the V gene TRBV5-1; TRBD1 agrees at 7 bases. V trimming: 4 bases; J trimming: 7 bases; junction bases outside the gene matches: 11. Germline CDR1 SGHRS, CDR2 YFSETQ. This CDR3 contains 14 residues.

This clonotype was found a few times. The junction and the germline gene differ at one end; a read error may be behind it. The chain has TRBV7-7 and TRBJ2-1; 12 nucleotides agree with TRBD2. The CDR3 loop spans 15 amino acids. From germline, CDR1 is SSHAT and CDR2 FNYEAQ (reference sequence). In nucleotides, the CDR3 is TGTGCTAGCAGCTCAGGACTAGCGGGAAGCAATGAGCAGTTCTTC. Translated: CASSSGLAGSNEQFF. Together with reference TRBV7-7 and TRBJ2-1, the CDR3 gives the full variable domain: GAGVSQSPRYKVTKRGQDVTLRCDPISSHATLYWYQQALGQGPEFLTYFNYEAQPDKSGLPSDRFSAERPEGSISTLTIQRTEQRDSAMYRCASSSGLAGSNEQFFGPGTRLTVL.

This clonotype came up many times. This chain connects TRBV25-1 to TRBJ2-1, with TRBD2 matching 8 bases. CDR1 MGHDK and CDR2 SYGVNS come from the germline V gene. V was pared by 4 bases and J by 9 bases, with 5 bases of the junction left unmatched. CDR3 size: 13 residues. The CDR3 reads CASSARGGSEQFF. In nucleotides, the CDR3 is TGTGCCAGCAGTGCTCGGGGGGGCAGTGAGCAGTTCTTC. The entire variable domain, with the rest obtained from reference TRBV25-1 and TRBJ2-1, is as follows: EADIYQTPRYLVIGTGKKITLECSQTMGHDKMYWYQQDPGMELHLIHYSYGVNSTEKGDLSSESTVSRIRTEHFPLTLESARPSHTSQYLCASSARGGSEQFFGPGTRLTVL.

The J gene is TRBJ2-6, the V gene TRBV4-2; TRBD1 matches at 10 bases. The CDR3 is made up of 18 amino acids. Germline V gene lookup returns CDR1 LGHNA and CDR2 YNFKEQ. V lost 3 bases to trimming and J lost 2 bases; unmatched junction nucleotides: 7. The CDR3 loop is CASSQNDRGQPGANVLTF. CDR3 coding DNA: TGTGCCAGCAGCCAGAACGACAGGGGGCAACCTGGGGCCAACGTCCTGACTTTC.

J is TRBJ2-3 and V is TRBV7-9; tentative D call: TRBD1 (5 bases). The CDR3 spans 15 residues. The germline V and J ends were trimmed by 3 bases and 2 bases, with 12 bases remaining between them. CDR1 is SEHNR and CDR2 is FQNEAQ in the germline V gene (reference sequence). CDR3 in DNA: TGTGCCAGCAGCTTGGCACAGGAGATCACAGATACGCAGTATTTT. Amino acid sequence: CASSLAQEITDTQYF.

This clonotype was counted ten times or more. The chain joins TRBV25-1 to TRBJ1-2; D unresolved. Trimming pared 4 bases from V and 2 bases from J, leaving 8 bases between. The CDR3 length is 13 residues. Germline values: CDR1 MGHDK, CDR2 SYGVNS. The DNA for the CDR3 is TGTGCCAGCAGTGCAGCAGGAAACTATGGCTACACCTTC. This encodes CASSAAGNYGYTF.

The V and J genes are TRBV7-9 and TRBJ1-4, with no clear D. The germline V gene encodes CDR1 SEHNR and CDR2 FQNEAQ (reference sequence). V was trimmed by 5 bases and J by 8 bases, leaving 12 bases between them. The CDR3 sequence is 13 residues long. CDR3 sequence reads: CASSVTLNEKLFF. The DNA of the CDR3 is TGTGCCAGCAGCGTTACCCTGAACGAAAAACTGTTTTTT.

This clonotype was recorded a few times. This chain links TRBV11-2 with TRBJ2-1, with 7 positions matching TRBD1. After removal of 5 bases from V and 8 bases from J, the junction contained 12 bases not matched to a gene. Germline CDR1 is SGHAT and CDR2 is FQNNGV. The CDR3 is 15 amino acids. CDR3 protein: CASSLGQSLFDEQFF. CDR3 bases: TGTGCCAGCAGCCTGGGACAGTCGCTATTCGATGAGCAGTTCTTC.